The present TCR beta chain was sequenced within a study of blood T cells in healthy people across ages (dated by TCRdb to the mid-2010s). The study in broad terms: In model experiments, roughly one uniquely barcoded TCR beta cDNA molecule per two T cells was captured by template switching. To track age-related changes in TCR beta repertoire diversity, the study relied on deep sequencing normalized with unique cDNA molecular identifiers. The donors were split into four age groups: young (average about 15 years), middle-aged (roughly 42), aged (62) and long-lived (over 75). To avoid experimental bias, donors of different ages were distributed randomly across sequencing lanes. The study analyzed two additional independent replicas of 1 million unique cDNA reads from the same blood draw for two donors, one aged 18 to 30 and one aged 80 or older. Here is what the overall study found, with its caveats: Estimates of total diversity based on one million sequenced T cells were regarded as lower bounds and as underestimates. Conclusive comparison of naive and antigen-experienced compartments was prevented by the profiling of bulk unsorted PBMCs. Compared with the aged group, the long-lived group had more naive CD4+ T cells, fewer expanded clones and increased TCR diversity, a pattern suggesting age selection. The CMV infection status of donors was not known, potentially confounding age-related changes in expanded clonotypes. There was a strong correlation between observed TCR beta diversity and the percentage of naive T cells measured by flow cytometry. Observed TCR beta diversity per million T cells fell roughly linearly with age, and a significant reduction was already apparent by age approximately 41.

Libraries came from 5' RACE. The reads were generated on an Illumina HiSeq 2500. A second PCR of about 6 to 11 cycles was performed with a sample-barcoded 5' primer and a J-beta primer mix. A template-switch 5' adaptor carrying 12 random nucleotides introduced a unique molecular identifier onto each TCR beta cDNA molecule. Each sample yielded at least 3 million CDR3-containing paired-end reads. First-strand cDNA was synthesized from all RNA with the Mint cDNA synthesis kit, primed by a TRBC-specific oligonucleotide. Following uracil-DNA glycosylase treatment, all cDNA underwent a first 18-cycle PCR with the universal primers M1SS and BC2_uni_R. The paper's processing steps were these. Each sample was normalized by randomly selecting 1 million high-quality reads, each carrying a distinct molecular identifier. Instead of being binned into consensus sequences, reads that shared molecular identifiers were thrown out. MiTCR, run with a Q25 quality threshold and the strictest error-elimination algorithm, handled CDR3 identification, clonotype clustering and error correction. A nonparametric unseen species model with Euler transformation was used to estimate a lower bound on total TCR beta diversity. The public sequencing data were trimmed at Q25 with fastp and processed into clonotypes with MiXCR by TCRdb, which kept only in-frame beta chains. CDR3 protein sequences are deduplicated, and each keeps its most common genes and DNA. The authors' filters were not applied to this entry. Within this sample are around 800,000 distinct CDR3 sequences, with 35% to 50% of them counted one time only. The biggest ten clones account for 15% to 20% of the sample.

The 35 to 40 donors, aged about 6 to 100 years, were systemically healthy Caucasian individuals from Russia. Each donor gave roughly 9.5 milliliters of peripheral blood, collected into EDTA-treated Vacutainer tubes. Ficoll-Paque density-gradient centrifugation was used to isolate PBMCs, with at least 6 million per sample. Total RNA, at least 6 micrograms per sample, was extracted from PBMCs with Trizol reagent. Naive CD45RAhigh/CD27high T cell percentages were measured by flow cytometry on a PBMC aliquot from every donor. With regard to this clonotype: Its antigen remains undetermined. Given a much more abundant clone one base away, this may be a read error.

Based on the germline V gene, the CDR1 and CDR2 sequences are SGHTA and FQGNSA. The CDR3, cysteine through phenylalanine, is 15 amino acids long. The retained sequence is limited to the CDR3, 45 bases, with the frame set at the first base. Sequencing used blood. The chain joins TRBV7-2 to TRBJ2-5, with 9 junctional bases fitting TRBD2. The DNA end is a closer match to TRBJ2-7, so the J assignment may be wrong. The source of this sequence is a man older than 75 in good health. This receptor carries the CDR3 CAGSPRSGGAYEQYF. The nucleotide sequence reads TGTGCCGGCAGCCCCCGTAGCGGGGGAGCCTACGAGCAGTACTTC.